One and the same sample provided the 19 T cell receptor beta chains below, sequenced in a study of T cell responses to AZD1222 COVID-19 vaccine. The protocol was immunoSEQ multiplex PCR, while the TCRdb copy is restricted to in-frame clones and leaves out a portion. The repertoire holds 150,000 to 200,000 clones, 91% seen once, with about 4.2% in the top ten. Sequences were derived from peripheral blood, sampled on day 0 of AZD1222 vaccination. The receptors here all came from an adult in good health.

CDR3 bases: TGTGCCAGCAGCTTGGCACAGGGTGGCAATCAGCCCCAGCATTTT. This translates into CASSLAQGGNQPQHF. The rearrangement links TRBV5-5 to TRBJ1-5, with a possible D match to TRBD1 (6 bases). The V and J ends lost 0 bases and 2 bases respectively, with 9 bases between them. Per germline, CDR1 SGHKS and CDR2 YYEKEE (reference sequence). This CDR3 has 15 amino acids.

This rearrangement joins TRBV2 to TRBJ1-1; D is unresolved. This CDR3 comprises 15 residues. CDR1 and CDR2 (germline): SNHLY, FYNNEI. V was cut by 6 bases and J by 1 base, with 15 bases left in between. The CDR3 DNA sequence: TGTGCCAGCAGGGACCGTTCGGGGTGGAACACTGAAGCTTTCTTT. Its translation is CASRDRSGWNTEAFF.

The CDR3 reads CASSFLAGFLSYNEQFF. CDR3 DNA sequence: TGTGCCAGCAGCTTTCTAGCGGGATTTCTCTCCTACAATGAGCAGTTCTTC. V is TRBV7-9 and J is TRBJ2-1; 9 bases are a match to TRBD2. The V gene's germline CDR1 is SEHNR and CDR2 FQNEAQ (reference sequence). After removal of 3 bases from V and 0 bases from J, the junction contained 6 bases not matched to a gene. This CDR3 comprises 17 residues. The full variable domain, with the rest looked up from reference TRBV7-9 and TRBJ2-1, is DTGVSQNPRHKITKRGQNVTFRCDPISEHNRLYWYRQTLGQGPEFLTYFQNEAQLEKSRLLSDRFSAERPKGSFSTLEIQRTEQGDSAMYLCASSFLAGFLSYNEQFFGPGTRLTVL.

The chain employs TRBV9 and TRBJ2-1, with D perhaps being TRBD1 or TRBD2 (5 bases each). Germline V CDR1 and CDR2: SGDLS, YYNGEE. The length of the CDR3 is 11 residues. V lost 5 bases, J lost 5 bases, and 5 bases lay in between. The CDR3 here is CASRGDNEQFF. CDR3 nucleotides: TGTGCCAGCAGGGGGGACAATGAGCAGTTCTTC. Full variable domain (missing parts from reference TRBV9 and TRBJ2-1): DSGVTQTPKHLITATGQRVTLRCSPRSGDLSVYWYQQSLDQGLQFLIQYYNGEERAKGNILERFSAQQFPDLHSELNLSSLELGDSALYFCASRGDNEQFFGPGTRLTVL.

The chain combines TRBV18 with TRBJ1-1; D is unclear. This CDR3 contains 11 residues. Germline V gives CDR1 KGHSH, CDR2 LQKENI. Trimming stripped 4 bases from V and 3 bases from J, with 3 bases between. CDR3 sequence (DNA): TGTGCCAGCTCACGGGACACTGAAGCTTTCTTT. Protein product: CASSRDTEAFF.

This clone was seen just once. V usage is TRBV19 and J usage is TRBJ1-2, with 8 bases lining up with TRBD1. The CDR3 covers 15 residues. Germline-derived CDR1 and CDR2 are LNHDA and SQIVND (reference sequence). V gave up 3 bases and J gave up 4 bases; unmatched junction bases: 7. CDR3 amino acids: CASSMLAGGIYGYTF. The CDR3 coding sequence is TGTGCCAGTAGTATGTTGGCAGGGGGCATCTATGGCTACACCTTC.

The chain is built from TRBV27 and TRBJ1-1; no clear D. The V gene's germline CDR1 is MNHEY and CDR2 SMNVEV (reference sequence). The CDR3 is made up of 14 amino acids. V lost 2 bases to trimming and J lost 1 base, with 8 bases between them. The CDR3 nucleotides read TGTGCCAGCAGTTTAATGGATTCGAACACTGAAGCTTTCTTT. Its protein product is CASSLMDSNTEAFF.

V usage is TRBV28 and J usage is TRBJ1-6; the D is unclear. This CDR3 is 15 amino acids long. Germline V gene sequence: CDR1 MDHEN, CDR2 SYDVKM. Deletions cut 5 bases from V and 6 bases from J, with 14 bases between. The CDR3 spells CASSGNRIFNSPLHF. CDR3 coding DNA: TGTGCCAGCAGTGGGAATCGAATATTTAATTCACCCCTCCACTTT.

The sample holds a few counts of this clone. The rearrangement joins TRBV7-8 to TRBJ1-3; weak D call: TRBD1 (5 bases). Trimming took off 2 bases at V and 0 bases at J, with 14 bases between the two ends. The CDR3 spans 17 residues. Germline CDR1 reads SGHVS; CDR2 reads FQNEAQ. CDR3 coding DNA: TGTGCCAGCAGCTTAAAAGTTGGGGGGACCTCTGGAAACACCATATATTTT. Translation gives CASSLKVGGTSGNTIYF.

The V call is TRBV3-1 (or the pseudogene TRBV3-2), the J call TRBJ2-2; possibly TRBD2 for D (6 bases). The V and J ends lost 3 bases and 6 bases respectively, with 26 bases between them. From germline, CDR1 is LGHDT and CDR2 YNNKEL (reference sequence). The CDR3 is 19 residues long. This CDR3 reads CASSHLSRRERGAAGELFF. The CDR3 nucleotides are TGTGCCAGCAGCCATCTCTCTCGCCGGGAGCGTGGGGCGGCCGGGGAGCTGTTTTTT.

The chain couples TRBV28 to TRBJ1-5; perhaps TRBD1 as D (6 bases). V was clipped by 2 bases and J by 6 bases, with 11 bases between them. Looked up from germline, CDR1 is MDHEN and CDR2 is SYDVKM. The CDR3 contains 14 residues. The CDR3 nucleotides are TGTGCCAGCAGTTTACCACAGGGTGTTCAGCCCCAGCATTTT. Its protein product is CASSLPQGVQPQHF.

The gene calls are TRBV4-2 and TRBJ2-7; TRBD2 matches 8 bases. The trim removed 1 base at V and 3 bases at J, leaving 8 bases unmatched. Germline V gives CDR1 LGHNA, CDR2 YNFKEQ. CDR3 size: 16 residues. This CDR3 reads CASSQGTGLVHYEQYF. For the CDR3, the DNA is TGTGCCAGCAGCCAAGGAACGGGACTAGTCCACTACGAGCAGTACTTC.

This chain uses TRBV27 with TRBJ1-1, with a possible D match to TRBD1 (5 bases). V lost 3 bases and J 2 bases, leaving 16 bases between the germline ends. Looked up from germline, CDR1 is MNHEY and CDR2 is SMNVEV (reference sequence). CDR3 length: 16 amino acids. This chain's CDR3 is CASSLGSRGFNTEAFF. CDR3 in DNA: TGTGCCAGCAGTTTGGGGTCCCGGGGGTTTAACACTGAAGCTTTCTTT.

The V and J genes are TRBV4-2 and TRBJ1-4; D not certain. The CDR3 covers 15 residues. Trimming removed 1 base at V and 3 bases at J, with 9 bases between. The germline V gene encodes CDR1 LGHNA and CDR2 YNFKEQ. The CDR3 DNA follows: TGTGCCAGCAGCCAAGCTCGGGATTCTAATGAAAAACTGTTTTTT. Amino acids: CASSQARDSNEKLFF.

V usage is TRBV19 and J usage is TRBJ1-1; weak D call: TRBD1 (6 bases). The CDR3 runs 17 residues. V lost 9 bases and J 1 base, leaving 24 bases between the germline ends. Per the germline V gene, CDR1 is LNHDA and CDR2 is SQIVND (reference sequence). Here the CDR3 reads CASTLHFRGLGNTEAFF. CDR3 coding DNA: TGTGCCAGCACCTTGCACTTTAGGGGGTTGGGGAACACTGAAGCTTTCTTT.

CDR3 sequence: CASKSWVGTDTQYF. The CDR3 nucleotides read TGTGCCAGTAAAAGCTGGGTTGGCACAGATACGCAGTATTTT. This chain joins TRBV19 and TRBJ2-3; D gene ambiguous. Per germline, CDR1 LNHDA and CDR2 SQIVND (reference sequence). The V end was cut by 7 bases, the J end by 1 base, with 12 bases between. This CDR3 spans 14 amino acids.

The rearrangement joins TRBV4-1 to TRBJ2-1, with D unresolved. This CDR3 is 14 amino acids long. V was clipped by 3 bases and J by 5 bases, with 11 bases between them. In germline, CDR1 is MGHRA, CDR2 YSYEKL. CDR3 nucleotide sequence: TGCGCCAGCAGCCATCCTCTAGGTAACAATGAGCAGTTCTTC. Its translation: CASSHPLGNNEQFF.

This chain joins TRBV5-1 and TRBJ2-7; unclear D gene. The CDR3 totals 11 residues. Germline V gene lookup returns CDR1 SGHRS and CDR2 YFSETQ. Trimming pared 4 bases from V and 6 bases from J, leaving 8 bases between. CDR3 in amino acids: CASSPDSEQYF. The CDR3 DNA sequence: TGCGCCAGCAGCCCCGACTCCGAGCAGTACTTC.

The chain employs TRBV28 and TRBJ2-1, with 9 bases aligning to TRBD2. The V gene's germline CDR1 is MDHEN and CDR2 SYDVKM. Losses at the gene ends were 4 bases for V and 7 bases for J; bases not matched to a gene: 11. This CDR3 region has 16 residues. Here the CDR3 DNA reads TGTGCCAGCAGTTCAACCGGGACTAGCCCTTATAATGAGCAGTTCTTC. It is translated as CASSSTGTSPYNEQFF.